The clone carrying this TCR beta chain has just one count. The CDR3 contains 14 residues. V was clipped by 4 bases and J by 4 bases; unmatched bases: 2. Germline values: CDR1 SGHTA, CDR2 FQGTGA. This record comes from a study of blood T cell repertoires in COVID-19. Here immunoSEQ multiplex PCR was the method, and the copy in TCRdb shows in-frame clones only, minus some. The sample yields approximately 300,000 clones, over 70% seen once. The sample consisted of peripheral blood. The TCR was taken from a woman between 45 and 60 years old with acute or convalescent COVID-19. The chain links TRBV7-3 to TRBJ2-1, with TRBD2 identical over 9 bases. The CDR3 sequence: CASSSGLAYNEQFF. In DNA, the CDR3 is TGTGCCAGCAGCTCGGGACTAGCTTACAATGAGCAGTTCTTC.